Listed below are T cell receptor beta chains from one sample, sequenced in a study of T cell responses to AZD1222 COVID-19 vaccine. The assay was immunoSEQ multiplex PCR, and TCRdb's table has in-frame clones only and misses some. Of some 130,000 clones listed, roughly 93% are singletons. Material: peripheral blood, obtained 28 days after the second AZD1222 dose. Receptors originate from an adult who received the AZD1222 COVID-19 vaccine. Both conserved end residues are part of each CDR3. A D gene is named only where the DNA matches it firmly. A row's size may be missing; if present it is once, few, many or a size class.

v_call	clone_size	j_call	d_call	cdr3_nt	cdr3_aa
TRBV3-1/TRBV3-2	few	TRBJ2-3	TRBD2	TGTGCCAGCAGCCTAAGACTAGCCAAAGGGGCCATGTATTTT	CASSLRLAKGAMYF
TRBV2	NA	TRBJ2-7	NA	TGTGCCAGCAGTGTTAGTGAAGGGAACGAGCAGTACTTC	CASSVSEGNEQYF
TRBV19	NA	TRBJ2-1	NA	TGTGCCAGTAGTATAGGCGGACGCTCCTACAATGAGCAGTTCTTC	CASSIGGRSYNEQFF
TRBV5-1	NA	TRBJ1-4	NA	TGCGCCAGCAGCTTTCGGCAGCCCGCAACTAATGAAAAACTGTTTTTT	CASSFRQPATNEKLFF
TRBV18	NA	TRBJ1-4	TRBD1	TGTGCCAGCTCCGGACAGGGTATTGCAACTAATGAAAAACTGTTTTTT	CASSGQGIATNEKLFF
TRBV12-5	NA	TRBJ1-3	NA	TGTGCTAGTGGTTTGGGACAGGGAAACACCATATATTTT	CASGLGQGNTIYF
TRBV6-6	NA	TRBJ1-6	TRBD1	TGTGCCAGCAGAAACAGGGGGTCCTATAATTCACCCCTCCACTTT	CASRNRGSYNSPLHF
TRBV7-3	NA	TRBJ2-7	TRBD1	TGTGCCAGCAGCGCCGGGACAGGGGGGTACGAGCAGTACTTC	CASSAGTGGYEQYF
TRBV7-9	once	TRBJ2-7	NA	TGTGCCAGCAGCTCCGGGACGGCCACCTACGAGCAGTACTTC	CASSSGTATYEQYF
TRBV20-1	medium-sized	TRBJ1-2	NA	TGCAGTGCTAGAGATGAGTACGGCTACACCTTC	CSARDEYGYTF
TRBV7-3	few	TRBJ2-7	TRBD2	TGTGCCAGCAGCTTAACGTCGGCGGGAGGGGCCTACGAGCAGTACTTC	CASSLTSAGGAYEQYF
TRBV11-2	NA	TRBJ1-1	NA	TGTGCCAGCAGCCCTTCGGGGGACGTAGGTTTCTTT	CASSPSGDVGFF
TRBV6-5	NA	TRBJ2-5	NA	TGTGCCAGCAGTCCCCCGGGGGCCGAGACCCAGTACTTC	CASSPPGAETQYF
TRBV6-5	NA	TRBJ2-1	NA	TGTGCCAGCAGCGATACGGGGTCCTCCTACAATGAGCAGTTCTTC	CASSDTGSSYNEQFF
TRBV10-2	once	TRBJ2-5	TRBD2	TGCGCCAGCAGTGAGCCCTGGACTAGCGGTCCTCAAGAGACCCAGTACTTC	CASSEPWTSGPQETQYF
TRBV27	NA	TRBJ2-2	NA	TGTGCCAGCAGTTTTACGGTCCTCACCGGGGAGCTGTTTTTT	CASSFTVLTGELFF
TRBV27	NA	TRBJ2-7	NA	TGTGCCAGCAGTTTAGGCAGAGGCCAGCGCCTCCACCAATACGAGCAGTACTTC	CASSLGRGQRLHQYEQYF
TRBV5-1	NA	TRBJ1-2	NA	TGCGCCAGCAGCTTGGAGGCCAGGAGTTACTATGGCTACACCTTC	CASSLEARSYYGYTF
TRBV6-5	NA	TRBJ1-4	NA	TGTGCCAGTAACCTGGGGGGCTCTAATGAAAAACTGTTTTTT	CASNLGGSNEKLFF
TRBV10-2	few	TRBJ1-6	NA	TGCGCCAGCAGTGAGGCAGGGAGGAATTCACCCCTCCACTTT	CASSEAGRNSPLHF
TRBV2	NA	TRBJ2-6	TRBD1	TGTGCCGGTCACAGGGGAATACGGGCTGGGGCCAACGTCCTGACTTTC	CAGHRGIRAGANVLTF
TRBV28	NA	TRBJ2-5	TRBD2	TGTGCCAGCAGATCCCTCATCCTCGTCCTAGCGGGAGTACGGGAGACCCAGTACTTC	CASRSLILVLAGVRETQYF
TRBV10-3	NA	TRBJ2-3	TRBD2	TGTGCCATCAGCGGGGGACTAGCGGGGCCCCCCACAGATACGCAGTATTTT	CAISGGLAGPPTDTQYF
TRBV5-6	NA	TRBJ1-2	TRBD1	TGTGCCAGCAGCCGGGACAGAGGATATTCTAACTATGGCTACACCTTC	CASSRDRGYSNYGYTF
TRBV29-1	NA	TRBJ2-7	NA	TGCAGCGTGTGGCGGTCGGGGTTTGAGCAGTACTTC	CSVWRSGFEQYF
TRBV7-9	NA	TRBJ2-7	NA	TGTGCCAGCAGCTTAGCAGGACGGAGCTACGAGCAGTACTTC	CASSLAGRSYEQYF
TRBV2	NA	TRBJ2-1	TRBD2	TGTGCCAGCAGTGTAGGGAGCGGGAGGGCCACCATGTACAATGAGCAGTTCTTC	CASSVGSGRATMYNEQFF
TRBV28	NA	TRBJ2-5	NA	TGTGCCAGCAGTTTATCGGCAGGACAAGAGACCCAGTACTTC	CASSLSAGQETQYF
TRBV6-5	NA	TRBJ1-6	NA	TGTGCCAGCAGCACCGGGAGGATCTTTAATTCACCCCTCCACTTT	CASSTGRIFNSPLHF
TRBV6-5	NA	TRBJ2-5	TRBD2	TGTGCCAGCAGAATCAGGGGACTAGCGGAGACCCAGTACTTC	CASRIRGLAETQYF
TRBV18	NA	TRBJ2-1	NA	TGTGCCAGCTCACCGAGCTGGTGGGACAATGAGCAGTTCTTC	CASSPSWWDNEQFF
TRBV20-1	NA	TRBJ2-7	NA	TGCAGTGCCTTCAAGGGGACCGAGTACTTC	CSAFKGTEYF
TRBV19	NA	TRBJ1-3	TRBD1	TGTGCCAGTAGTGCGAGACAGGGGGCCGCGATCTCTGGAAACACCATATATTTT	CASSARQGAAISGNTIYF
TRBV3-1/TRBV3-2	NA	TRBJ1-1	NA	TGTGCCAGCAGCCAAAGGCAGGTTGGCACTGAAGCTTTCTTT	CASSQRQVGTEAFF